A selection of T cell receptor beta chains follows, all from one sample in a study of T cell responses to AZD1222 COVID-19 vaccine. Profiled with immunoSEQ multiplex PCR; TCRdb holds only in-frame clones, not every one. This table has over 75,000 clones, approximately 90% appearing once. Here the sequenced sample was peripheral blood, taken on day 0 of AZD1222 vaccination. The source is an adult in good health. Each CDR3 is given with its conserved first and last residue. D genes are given only for firm matches. Part of the rows lack a size; the others show once, few, many or a class for expanded clones.

. TRBD1 TRBJ1-1 12 TRBV30 CACLRTGAEAFF TGTGCCTGTCTTAGGACAGGAGCTGAAGCTTTCTTT
. . TRBJ1-2 11 TRBV10-3 CATRLEGGYTF TGTGCCACCCGCCTTGAAGGAGGCTACACCTTC
. . TRBJ1-1 13 TRBV7-9 CASSLGQNTEAFF TGTGCCAGCAGCTTGGGACAGAACACTGAAGCTTTCTTT
once . TRBJ1-1 12 TRBV5-4 CASSSQGTEAFF TGTGCCAGCAGCTCGCAGGGTACTGAAGCTTTCTTT
. TRBD1 TRBJ1-1 16 TRBV7-6 CASSLRDRIKNTEAFF TGTGCCAGCAGCTTACGGGACAGGATAAAGAACACTGAAGCTTTCTTT
. TRBD2 TRBJ2-2 16 TRBV11-2 CASSSLAGVMIGELFF TGTGCCAGCAGCTCACTAGCGGGGGTTATGATCGGGGAGCTGTTTTTT
once . TRBJ1-1 16 TRBV29-1 CSVLPSSRGELYEAFF TGCAGCGTCCTACCCAGCTCCCGGGGGGAGCTGTATGAAGCTTTCTTT
. . TRBJ2-1 15 TRBV18 CASSPPVRSYNEQFF TGTGCCAGCTCACCACCGGTTCGCTCCTACAATGAGCAGTTCTTC
. TRBD1 TRBJ2-5 15 TRBV2 CASSPRQGARETQYF TGTGCCAGCAGCCCCCGACAGGGGGCGCGAGAGACCCAGTACTTC
. TRBD2 TRBJ2-3 16 TRBV13 CASSPPGLGSTDTQYF TGTGCCAGCAGCCCTCCGGGACTAGGGAGCACAGATACGCAGTATTTT
. . TRBJ1-6 16 TRBV3-1/TRBV3-2 CASSQEARGLNSPLHF TGTGCCAGCAGCCAAGAGGCCCGGGGACTCAATTCACCCCTCCACTTT
. TRBD1 TRBJ1-1 14 TRBV6-5 CASSYRDRVSEAFF TGTGCCAGCAGTTACCGGGACAGGGTTTCTGAAGCTTTCTTT
. . TRBJ2-1 14 TRBV5-1 CASSLGGGLDEQFF TGCGCCAGCAGCCTTGGAGGCGGGCTCGACGAGCAGTTCTTC
. . TRBJ1-4 13 TRBV27 CASSLVKGEKLFF TGTGCCAGCAGTTTGGTTAAGGGTGAAAAACTGTTTTTT
. . TRBJ2-7 14 TRBV4-1 CASSRNLKFYEQYF TGCGCCAGCAGCCGAAATTTAAAGTTCTACGAGCAGTACTTC
once TRBD2 TRBJ2-1 15 TRBV3-1/TRBV3-2 CASSQGTSGANEQFF TGTGCCAGCAGCCAAGGAACTAGCGGGGCTAATGAGCAGTTCTTC
. . TRBJ2-7 14 TRBV5-1 CASSLKTNVYEQYF TGCGCCAGCAGCTTGAAAACTAACGTCTACGAGCAGTACTTC
. TRBD1 TRBJ1-2 13 TRBV5-5 CASSFGTGGGYTF TGTGCCAGCAGCTTCGGGACAGGGGGAGGCTACACCTTC
. . TRBJ2-7 14 TRBV11-2 CASSFAVSSYEQYF TGTGCCAGCAGCTTTGCGGTGAGCTCCTACGAGCAGTACTTC
. . TRBJ2-2 17 TRBV7-8 CASSLGAWGSNSGELFF TGTGCCAGCAGCTTAGGGGCCTGGGGGTCCAATTCCGGGGAGCTGTTTTTT